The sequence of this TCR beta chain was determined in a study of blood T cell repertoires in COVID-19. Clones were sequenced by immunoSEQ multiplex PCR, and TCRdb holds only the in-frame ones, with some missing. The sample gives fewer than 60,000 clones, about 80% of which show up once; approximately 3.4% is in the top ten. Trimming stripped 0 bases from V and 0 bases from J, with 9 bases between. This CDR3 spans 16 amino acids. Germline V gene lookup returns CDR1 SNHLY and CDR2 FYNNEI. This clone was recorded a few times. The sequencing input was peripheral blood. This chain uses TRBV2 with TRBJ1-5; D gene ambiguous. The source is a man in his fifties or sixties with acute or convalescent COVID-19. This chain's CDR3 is CASSEAGRLSNQPQHF. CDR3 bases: TGTGCCAGCAGTGAAGCCGGCAGGCTTAGCAATCAGCCCCAGCATTTT.